These 8 T cell receptor beta chains were sequenced from one sample in a study of shared clonotypes between healthy human individuals. Naive CD8 populations comprised CD45RO-negative cells positively selected for CCR7, excluding terminally differentiated effector memory CD45RA+ cells. TCRdb's table, derived via immunoSEQ multiplex PCR, lists solely in-frame clones and lacks some. The data show 760,000 or so clones, about 96% seen once. Sequenced sample: naive CD8+ T cells sorted from blood. The origin of the receptors is a man aged 25-45 years in good health.

The chain uses TRBV28 and TRBJ2-3; the match to TRBD1 covers 12 bases. Per germline, CDR1 MDHEN and CDR2 SYDVKM. This CDR3 comprises 16 residues. V shed 5 bases and J 5 bases; nucleotides not matched to a gene: 8. For the CDR3, the DNA is TGTGCCAGCAGTCTAAGGGACAGGGGGCTGAAAGATACGCAGTATTTT. The encoded protein is CASSLRDRGLKDTQYF.

This chain uses TRBV5-6 with TRBJ2-5; D remains unclear. The germline CDR1 and CDR2 sequences are SGHDT and YYEEEE. This CDR3 is 16 amino acids long. V lost 4 bases to trimming and J lost 2 bases, with 18 bases between them. The CDR3 coding sequence is TGTGCCAGCAGCCCAGAGGAGCGCGTCAGTCAAGAGACCCAGTACTTC. Translated: CASSPEERVSQETQYF.

This clone was observed a single time. The rearrangement joins TRBV7-9 to TRBJ2-1, with TRBD2 matching 9 bases. V trimming: 5 bases; J trimming: 0 bases; junction bases outside the gene matches: 8. This CDR3 region has 17 residues. From germline, CDR1 is SEHNR and CDR2 FQNEAQ (reference sequence). The CDR3 loop is CASSPQLAGRSYNEQFF. The DNA of the CDR3 is TGTGCCAGCAGCCCCCAACTAGCGGGCCGCTCCTACAATGAGCAGTTCTTC. Complete variable domain (other parts from reference TRBV7-9 and TRBJ2-1): DTGVSQNPRHKITKRGQNVTFRCDPISEHNRLYWYRQTLGQGPEFLTYFQNEAQLEKSRLLSDRFSAERPKGSFSTLEIQRTEQGDSAMYLCASSPQLAGRSYNEQFFGPGTRLTVL.

The chain joins TRBV2 to TRBJ2-1, with D perhaps TRBD2 (6 bases). The V end was cut by 8 bases, the J end by 9 bases, with 17 bases between. Germline V gene lookup returns CDR1 SNHLY and CDR2 FYNNEI. The CDR3 contains 13 residues. The CDR3 here is CASQLAPNPEQFF. The CDR3 region has the DNA TGTGCCAGCCAGCTAGCGCCCAATCCTGAGCAGTTCTTC.

The chain has TRBV25-1 and TRBJ1-1; D might be TRBD1 (6 bases). Germline V CDR1 and CDR2: MGHDK, SYGVNS. CDR3 size: 15 residues. With 1 base removed from V and 4 bases from J, the gap between germline ends came to 13 bases. CDR3 DNA sequence: TGTGCCAGCAGTGAATCCGGCAGGGGAGGCACTGAAGCTTTCTTT. It is translated as CASSESGRGGTEAFF. Together with reference TRBV25-1 and TRBJ1-1, the CDR3 gives the full variable domain: EADIYQTPRYLVIGTGKKITLECSQTMGHDKMYWYQQDPGMELHLIHYSYGVNSTEKGDLSSESTVSRIRTEHFPLTLESARPSHTSQYLCASSESGRGGTEAFFGQGTRLTVV.

The chain employs TRBV7-9 and TRBJ2-7; D is unclear. V lost 4 bases, J lost 2 bases, and 21 bases lay in between. This CDR3 contains 17 residues. Germline V gives CDR1 SEHNR, CDR2 FQNEAQ (reference sequence). The CDR3 DNA follows: TGTGCCAGCAGCTCCACGGGTAACGTAGCAGCTACCTACGAGCAGTACTTC. Translation gives CASSSTGNVAATYEQYF.

The rearrangement uses TRBV13 and TRBJ2-7, with D possibly TRBD2 on 6 matching bases. The germline CDR1 and CDR2 sequences are PRHDT and FYEKMQ (reference sequence). CDR3 length equals 12 residues. Between the trimmed V and J ends, which lost 6 bases and 12 bases, there was a span of 18 bases. CDR3 sequence: CASSFSGSGLYF. CDR3 coding DNA: TGTGCCAGCAGTTTCAGCGGGTCAGGCCTGTACTTC.

This chain uses TRBV5-4 with TRBJ2-1; 8 bases map to TRBD2. J lost 2 bases, V lost 2 bases, and 12 bases had no gene match. Germline values: CDR1 SGHNT, CDR2 YYREEE (reference sequence). CDR3 size: 18 residues. The CDR3 loop is CASSFSRREGKPYNEQFF. CDR3 nucleotide sequence: TGTGCCAGCAGCTTTTCTCGACGGGAGGGGAAACCCTACAATGAGCAGTTCTTC. The full variable domain, in which reference TRBV5-4 and TRBJ2-1 provide the parts outside the CDR3, is ETGVTQSPTHLIKTRGQQVTLRCSSQSGHNTVSWYQQALGQGPQFIFQYYREEENGRGNFPPRFSGLQFPNYSSELNVNALELDDSALYLCASSFSRREGKPYNEQFFGPGTRLTVL.